This is a list of T cell receptor beta chains from one sample in a study of T cell responses to AZD1222 COVID-19 vaccine. Data came from immunoSEQ multiplex PCR; TCRdb stores just in-frame clones and leaves some out. The sample has tens of thousands of clones; roughly 90% are singletons. The input for sequencing was peripheral blood, taken 28 days after the second AZD1222 dose. Every receptor here comes from an adult who received the AZD1222 COVID-19 vaccine. Each CDR3 is given with its conserved first and last residue. A D gene is named only where the DNA matches it firmly. Size tells how often a clone was seen (once, few, many) or the class of an expanded clone, and some rows leave it out.

CASSLNRGGTGELFF	TGTGCCAGCAGCTTAAACAGGGGAGGGACCGGGGAGCTGTTTTTT	-	TRBV7-3	TRBJ2-2	once
CASSPPRATSGNTIYF	TGTGCCAGCTCACCACCGAGGGCGACCTCTGGAAACACCATATATTTT	-	TRBV18	TRBJ1-3	few
CSVEWGGYGYTF	TGCAGCGTTGAATGGGGGGGCTATGGCTACACCTTC	-	TRBV29-1	TRBJ1-2	-
CASSLGGLAASSYNEQFF	TGTGCCAGCAGCTTGGGCGGACTAGCGGCGAGCTCCTACAATGAGCAGTTCTTC	TRBD2	TRBV5-6	TRBJ2-1	-
CASSLEPAGGETQYF	TGCGCCAGCAGCTTGGAGCCGGCGGGCGGGGAGACCCAGTACTTC	-	TRBV5-1	TRBJ2-5	-
CASSLRYRAEDTQYF	TGTGCCAGCAGCTTAAGGTACAGGGCTGAGGATACGCAGTATTTT	-	TRBV7-8	TRBJ2-3	-
CASSSPGTAGEKLFF	TGCGCCAGCAGCTCCCCTGGGACAGCGGGAGAAAAACTGTTTTTT	TRBD1	TRBV5-1	TRBJ1-4	-
CSVARGTNTEAFF	TGCAGCGTTGCAAGGGGGACGAACACTGAAGCTTTCTTT	-	TRBV29-1	TRBJ1-1	-
CASSEARAGTGELFF	TGTGCCAGCAGTGAAGCGAGGGCGGGGACCGGGGAGCTGTTTTTT	-	TRBV6-1	TRBJ2-2	-
CASSLGDRPYNEQFF	TGCGCCAGCAGCCTTGGTGATAGACCCTACAATGAGCAGTTCTTC	-	TRBV5-1	TRBJ2-1	-
CASSNTGNTEAFF	TGTGCCAGCAGCAACACAGGTAACACTGAAGCTTTCTTT	-	TRBV9	TRBJ1-1	-
CASSRMGLAGALETQYF	TGTGCCAGCAGCCGGATGGGACTAGCGGGAGCATTGGAGACCCAGTACTTC	TRBD2	TRBV11-2	TRBJ2-5	-